This T cell receptor beta chain is drawn from a study of CD8+ T cells in alopecia areata. Looking at the study overall: Those treated were given oral tofacitinib at 5 to 10 mg twice daily. Study observations and caveats: Against the mouse data, patients shared TCRs less clearly, possibly for HLA reasons. Tofacitinib produced a significant decrease in scalp clonality and in expanded CD8+ clones among the top 100.

RNA extraction was followed by reverse transcription into cDNA, which acted as the sequencing template. Here immunoSEQ multiplex PCR was the method, and the copy in TCRdb shows in-frame clones only, minus some. This table holds roughly 98,000 clones, 61% found once. The sample's treatment: oral pan-JAK inhibitor, 5-10 mg twice daily. CDR3 length: 17 residues. CDR1 SEHNR and CDR2 FQNEAQ come from the germline V gene (reference sequence). V lost 0 bases, J lost 2 bases, and 6 bases stayed unmatched. A word on this clone: Its cognate antigen is unknown.

The material sequenced was CD8+ T cells sorted from blood, taken at week 4, from a patient treated with tofacitinib. V is TRBV7-9 and J is TRBJ2-5; TRBD2 matches at 10 bases. The source is a human donor with alopecia areata. The CDR3 coding sequence is TGTGCCAGCAGCTTAGCTGCCCCACTAGCGGGGCAAGAGACCCAGTACTTC. Encoded protein: CASSLAAPLAGQETQYF.